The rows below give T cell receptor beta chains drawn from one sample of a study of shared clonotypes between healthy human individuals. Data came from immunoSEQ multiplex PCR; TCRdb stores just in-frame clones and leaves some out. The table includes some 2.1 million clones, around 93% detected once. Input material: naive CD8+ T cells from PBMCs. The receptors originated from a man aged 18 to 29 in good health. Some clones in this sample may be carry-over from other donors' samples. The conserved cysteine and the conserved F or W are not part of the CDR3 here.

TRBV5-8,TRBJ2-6,ASSLSGTGGPGANVLT
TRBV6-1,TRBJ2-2,ASSARGFGSNTGELF
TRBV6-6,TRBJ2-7,ASSIAGGPFYEQY
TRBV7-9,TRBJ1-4,ASSDAATNEKLF
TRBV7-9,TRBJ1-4,ASSQKTAVDEKLF
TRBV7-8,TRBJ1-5,ASSLDALGALLPPQH
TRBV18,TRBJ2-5,ASSPDRGNQETQY
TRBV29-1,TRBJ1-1,SVEEPPGPMNTEAF
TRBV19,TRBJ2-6,ASSDRGSGANVLT
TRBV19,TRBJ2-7,ASSMGRGSSYEQY
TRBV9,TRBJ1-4,ASSPWGQSTTNEKLF
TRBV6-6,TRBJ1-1,ASSYVQNTEAF
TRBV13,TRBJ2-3,ASSLGGVLRPTDTQY
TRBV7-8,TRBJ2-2,ASPRGTGELF
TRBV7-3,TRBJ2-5,ASSLGPAQETQY
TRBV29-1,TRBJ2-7,SAQGGVLYEQY
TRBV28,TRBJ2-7,ASSLGSESSYEQY
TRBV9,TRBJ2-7,ASSVDRGYEQY
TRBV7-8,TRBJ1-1,ASSLPDRGVTEAF
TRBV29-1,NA,SVGQGASYEQY
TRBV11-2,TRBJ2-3,ASSGAGGRTSTDTQY
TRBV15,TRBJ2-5,ATSRDRGRVSETQY
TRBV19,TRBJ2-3,ASRPPGLSTDTQY
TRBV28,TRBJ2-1,ASTPVGISREQF
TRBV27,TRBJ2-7,ASSRLDSYYEQY
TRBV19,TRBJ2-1,ASTDPSRDEQF
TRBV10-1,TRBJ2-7,ASSVLAGPYEQY
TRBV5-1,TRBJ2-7,ASSLGTREIEEQY
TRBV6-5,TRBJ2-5,ASSYSPRSQETQY
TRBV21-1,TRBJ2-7,ASSKCRLAGGPIYEQY
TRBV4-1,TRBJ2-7,ASSPPRGQGIYEQY
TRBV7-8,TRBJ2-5,ASSTYPGQGETQY
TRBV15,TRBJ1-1,ATSRDVRVSLLNTEAF